This TCR beta chain was retrieved from a study of graft-versus-host responses after intestinal transplantation. Looking at the study overall: Each of the recipients got a multivisceral, liver-intestinal, or isolated intestinal transplant. Anti-thymocyte globulin induction preceded about three years of tacrolimus and steroid maintenance in all recipients.

Of note for this clone: The target antigen is unknown.

The study, taken as a whole, reports: Allograft graft-versus-host to host-versus-graft clonal ratios ran high in patients with graft-donor T cell macrochimerism. Declines in HvG clones occurring early post-transplant were associated with peak circulating GvH clone levels.

TCRdb keeps only in-frame clones here, not all; method: immunoSEQ multiplex PCR. The sample records 130,000 to 150,000 clones, 80% to 95% being singletons. The CDR3 covers 17 residues. Trimming at V came to 0 bases and at J to 4 bases, leaving 10 bases not matched to a gene. CDR1 is SEHNR, CDR2 FQNEAQ, per germline (reference sequence). The receptor's source is a human donor who received an intestinal transplant. This chain joins TRBV7-9 and TRBJ1-2, with 8 nucleotides matching TRBD1. The sample here was unstimulated CD4+ T cells sorted from spleen or lymph node cells, taken before intestinal transplant. CDR3 nucleotide sequence: TGTGCCAGCAGCTTAGCCCTCCAGGGGGCGACCCCCTATGGCTACACCTTC. Translation: CASSLALQGATPYGYTF.